The present T cell receptor beta chain was sequenced within a study of blood T cells in healthy people across ages. This clonotype was counted between two and nine times. Its antigen is currently unknown. V lost 1 base, J lost 4 bases, and 9 bases lay in between. This CDR3 is built from 14 residues. In germline, CDR1 is MDHEN, CDR2 SYDVKM. Sample-barcoded 5' priming and a J-beta primer mix drove a second PCR of roughly 6 to 12 cycles. Each CDR3 protein is one row after TCRdb ran MiXCR on the 5' RACE reads. Found here are 1,100,000 or so distinct CDR3 sequences, 35% to 55% of them singletons; the top ten hold approximately 20%. Study results and limitations: Unsorted PBMCs prevented conclusive naive versus antigen-experienced comparison. Naive CD4+ cell counts and diversity both ran higher in long-lived than in aged donors.

This chain joins TRBV28 and TRBJ2-3, with D tentatively TRBD2 (5 bases). The sequence was collected from a woman aged 55-69 years in good health. Sequenced: blood. In DNA, the CDR3 is TGTGCCAGCAGTTTATCCGGGGATTCAGATACGCAGTATTTT. Protein: CASSLSGDSDTQYF.